What follows are 32 T cell receptor beta chains derived from one specimen sequenced in a study of T-cell memory formation after mild COVID-19. TCRdb analysed the 5' RACE reads with MiXCR anew, one entry per CDR3 protein. Of around 390,000 distinct CDR3 sequences detected, approximately 15% appear once; the ten largest clones hold about 22%. Sequencing used PBMCs or a T cell subset sorted from them (not recorded which). These receptor sequences come from a man younger than 30 who had mild COVID-19 (a few samples of this study predate the infection). Cell type and time point are not known.

The chain employs TRBV12-3 or TRBV12-4 and TRBJ2-1; 12 nucleotides match TRBD1. The CDR3 is made up of 16 amino acids. Trimming took 2 bases from V and 4 from J; bases not matched to a gene: 3. CDR3 nucleotide sequence: TGTGCCAGCAGTTTATCGGGACAGGGGGCATACAATGAGCAGTTCTTC. Its protein is CASSLSGQGAYNEQFF.

This clonotype was counted many times. This rearrangement joins TRBV18 to TRBJ2-5; D may match TRBD1 or TRBD2 (5 bases each). Germline values: CDR1 KGHSH, CDR2 LQKENI. The CDR3 extends over 13 amino acids. V lost 2 bases to trimming and J lost 5 bases, with 9 bases between them. This chain's CDR3 is CASSPSGLETQYF. DNA for the CDR3: TGTGCCAGCTCACCATCGGGGCTGGAGACCCAGTACTTC.

V gene TRBV20-1 combines with J gene TRBJ1-1, with D unresolved. V was trimmed by 6 bases and J by 4 bases, leaving 9 bases between them. CDR1 and CDR2 from the germline V gene are DFQATT and SNEGSKA (reference sequence). CDR3 length: 11 amino acids. The CDR3 sequence is CSAGWGTEAFF. The CDR3 nucleotides are TGCAGTGCAGGCTGGGGCACTGAAGCTTTCTTT.

Only a few counts were recorded for this clonotype. The J gene is TRBJ2-5, the V gene TRBV7-8, with D tentatively TRBD2 (5 bases). From germline, CDR1 is SGHVS and CDR2 FQNEAQ. Between the trimmed V and J ends, which lost 1 base and 2 bases, there was a span of 8 bases. The length of the CDR3 is 14 residues. The CDR3 sequence is CASSLVGEQETQYF. CDR3 DNA: TGTGCCAGCAGCTTAGTCGGGGAACAAGAGACCCAGTACTTC.

This sequence joins TRBV4-3 and TRBJ2-4; D is tentatively TRBD1 or TRBD2 (6 bases each). The CDR3 has 18 residues. CDR1 LGHNA and CDR2 YSLEER come from the germline V gene. V lost 0 bases and J lost 3, with 18 bases in between. The CDR3 loop is CASSQEDPGAALKNIQYF. The CDR3 DNA reads TGCGCCAGCAGCCAAGAAGACCCGGGGGCGGCTCTCAAAAACATTCAGTACTTC.

In its sample, this clonotype was seen many times. The genes are TRBV19 and TRBJ2-6; a weak D match, TRBD1 (5 bases). Trimming removed 6 bases at V and 4 bases at J, with 16 bases between. Germline assignment: CDR1 LNHDA and CDR2 SQIVND (reference sequence). This CDR3 is built from 16 residues. The CDR3 bases are TGTGCCAGTAGCGCACAGGTTCTGGGAGGGGCCAACGTCCTGACTTTC. Translated, it gives CASSAQVLGGANVLTF.

The chain joins TRBV7-3 to TRBJ2-1; 10 bases fit TRBD2. Germline trimming cut 4 bases from V and 9 bases from J; bases unmatched to any gene: 9. Germline CDR1 reads SGHTA; CDR2 reads FQGTGA. The CDR3 is made up of 15 amino acids. CDR3 in amino acids: CASSSLGGLAIEQFF. For the CDR3, the DNA is TGTGCCAGCAGCTCCCTTGGGGGACTAGCGATTGAGCAGTTCTTC. The full variable domain, completed using reference TRBV7-3 and TRBJ2-1, is GAGVSQTPSNKVTEKGKYVELRCDPISGHTALYWYRQSLGQGPEFLIYFQGTGAADDSGLPNDRFFAVRPEGSVSTLKIQRTERGDSAVYLCASSSLGGLAIEQFFGPGTRLTVL.

This chain connects TRBV7-2 to TRBJ1-5; possible D gene TRBD1, 5 bases. The CDR3 extends over 13 amino acids. The V gene's germline CDR1 is SGHTA and CDR2 FQGNSA. Trimming took off 8 bases at V and 7 bases at J, with 15 bases between the two ends. The CDR3 DNA is TGTGCCAGCTCGTCAGGGATAGAGCAGCCCCAGCATTTT. This encodes CASSSGIEQPQHF. The full variable domain, completed using reference TRBV7-2 and TRBJ1-5, is GAGVSQSPSNKVTEKGKDVELRCDPISGHTALYWYRQSLGQGLEFLIYFQGNSAPDKSGLPSDRFSAERTGGSVSTLTIQRTQQEDSAVYLCASSSGIEQPQHFGDGTRLSIL.

A few counts support this clonotype. This chain uses TRBV5-6 with TRBJ1-3; D remains unclear. CDR3 length: 12 amino acids. Germline V gives CDR1 SGHDT, CDR2 YYEEEE. V lost 4 bases, J lost 4 bases, and 6 bases lay in between. CDR3 amino acids: CASSREGNTIYF. The CDR3, as DNA: TGTGCCAGCAGCCGGGAGGGAAACACCATATATTTT.

The V call is TRBV5-1, the J call TRBJ2-7, with unresolved D. Germline V CDR1 and CDR2: SGHRS, YFSETQ. Trimming pared 3 bases from V and 2 bases from J, leaving 6 bases between. The CDR3 is made up of 12 amino acids. This CDR3 reads CASSSSAYEQYF. The CDR3 DNA reads as TGCGCCAGCAGCTCCTCGGCCTACGAGCAGTACTTC.

The V call is TRBV6-2 or TRBV6-3, the J call TRBJ2-3; 15 bases match TRBD2. Germline CDR1 MNHEY, CDR2 SVGEGT. The CDR3 totals 22 residues. J lost 2 bases, V lost 2 bases, and 17 bases had no gene match. CDR3 sequence: CASSYLRRTSGGAARITDTQYF. As DNA, the CDR3 is TGTGCCAGCAGTTACCTACGAAGGACTAGCGGGGGGGCGGCCAGGATCACAGATACGCAGTATTTT.

This rearrangement joins TRBV7-6 to TRBJ2-1; D remains ambiguous. Trimming stripped 4 bases from V and 8 bases from J, with 24 bases between. Germline V gene lookup returns CDR1 SGHVS and CDR2 FNYEAQ. The CDR3 length is 17 residues. The chain's CDR3 is CASSSMVNPFYADEQFF. The CDR3 coding sequence is TGTGCCAGCAGCTCGATGGTGAATCCTTTCTATGCGGATGAGCAGTTCTTC.

This clonotype was detected many times. Here the CDR3 DNA reads TGTGCCATTGGCCAGGGATATACCGGGGCCAACGTCCTGACTTTC. It codes for CAIGQGYTGANVLTF. This chain joins TRBV6-5 and TRBJ2-6; weak D call: TRBD1 (5 bases). The CDR3 is 15 residues long. Between the trimmed V and J ends, which lost 10 bases and 4 bases, there was a span of 17 bases. In germline, CDR1 is MNHEY, CDR2 SVGAGI.

The chain links TRBV5-1 to TRBJ1-1; no definite D call. The CDR3 spans 14 residues. V was trimmed by 0 bases and J by 4 bases, leaving 10 bases between them. The germline CDR1 and CDR2 sequences are SGHRS and YFSETQ. CDR3 DNA sequence: TGCGCCAGCAGCTTGGTTGGCAGCCCCACTGAAGCTTTCTTT. This codes for CASSLVGSPTEAFF. Full variable domain (missing parts from reference TRBV5-1 and TRBJ1-1): KAGVTQTPRYLIKTRGQQVTLSCSPISGHRSVSWYQQTPGQGLQFLFEYFSETQRNKGNFPGRFSGRQFSNSRSEMNVSTLELGDSALYLCASSLVGSPTEAFFGQGTRLTVV.

J is TRBJ1-1 and V is TRBV7-2; D is unresolved. Trimming shortened V by 5 bases and J by 5 bases, and 12 bases separated the two germline ends. The germline V gene has CDR1 SGHTA and CDR2 FQGNSA. This CDR3 is built from 13 residues. In nucleotides, the CDR3 is TGTGCCAGCAGCCCTCAAAGTTGGACTGAAGCTTTCTTT. It is translated as CASSPQSWTEAFF. The complete variable domain, with remaining parts taken from reference TRBV7-2 and TRBJ1-1, reads GAGVSQSPSNKVTEKGKDVELRCDPISGHTALYWYRQSLGQGLEFLIYFQGNSAPDKSGLPSDRFSAERTGGSVSTLTIQRTQQEDSAVYLCASSPQSWTEAFFGQGTRLTVV.

The V and J genes are TRBV7-2 and TRBJ1-1; no clear D. The CDR3 has 13 residues. Germline CDR1 and CDR2: SGHTA and FQGNSA. V lost 5 bases and J lost 6, with 13 bases in between. CDR3: CASSPYINPEAFF. As DNA, the CDR3 is TGTGCCAGCAGCCCGTATATTAACCCTGAAGCTTTCTTT.

V usage is TRBV6-5 and J usage is TRBJ2-4, with TRBD1 matching over 11 bases. The CDR3 runs 18 residues. Per germline, CDR1 MNHEY and CDR2 SVGAGI. Losses at the gene ends were 5 bases for V and 7 bases for J; bases not matched to a gene: 16. CDR3 coding DNA: TGTGCCAGCAGTCCCCTTACCGGGACAGGGGGGTCGGGGAACATTCAGTACTTC. Translation gives CASSPLTGTGGSGNIQYF.

This clonotype occurred once. This chain joins TRBV4-3 and TRBJ2-7, with D maybe TRBD1 (7 bases). In germline, CDR1 is LGHNA, CDR2 YSLEER. The V end was cut by 3 bases, the J end by 2 bases, with 14 bases between. This CDR3 spans 15 amino acids. CDR3 nucleotide sequence: TGCGCCAGCAGCCAGCTCCAGGGGGGTGCCTACGAGCAGTACTTC. Protein product: CASSQLQGGAYEQYF.

This clonotype has only a few counts. The chain combines TRBV28 with TRBJ2-7; the D gene is possibly TRBD1 (6 bases). This CDR3 comprises 12 residues. The V end was cut by 6 bases, the J end by 3 bases, with 9 bases between. Per germline, CDR1 MDHEN and CDR2 SYDVKM. This chain's CDR3 is CASRSQGYEQYV. The CDR3 bases are TGTGCCAGCAGGTCACAGGGCTACGAGCAGTACGTC.

The rearrangement joins TRBV5-5 to TRBJ2-6, with D unresolved. Germline CDR1 and CDR2: SGHKS and YYEKEE (reference sequence). This CDR3 spans 17 amino acids. The germline V and J ends were trimmed by 0 bases and 0 bases, with 10 bases remaining between them. Here the CDR3 reads CASSLDVLFSGANVLTF. DNA of the CDR3: TGTGCCAGCAGCTTGGACGTCCTCTTCTCTGGGGCCAACGTCCTGACTTTC. The full variable domain, completed using reference TRBV5-5 and TRBJ2-6, is DAGVTQSPTHLIKTRGQQVTLRCSPISGHKSVSWYQQVLGQGPQFIFQYYEKEERGRGNFPDRFSARQFPNYSSELNVNALLLGDSALYLCASSLDVLFSGANVLTFGAGSRLTVL.

This clonotype has more than one count but fewer than ten. V usage is TRBV27 and J usage is TRBJ2-7; D is perhaps TRBD1 (6 bases). The CDR3 runs to 15 residues. Germline V gene sequence: CDR1 MNHEY, CDR2 SMNVEV (reference sequence). Trimming shortened V by 5 bases and J by 6 bases, and 20 bases separated the two germline ends. The CDR3: CASSPFPNRDPEQYF. The CDR3 coding sequence is TGTGCCAGCAGTCCCTTCCCCAACAGGGACCCCGAGCAGTACTTC.

The chain recombines TRBV6-2 or TRBV6-3 with TRBJ2-7, with 11 bases that match TRBD2. V trimming: 8 bases; J trimming: 3 bases; junction bases outside the gene matches: 6. The CDR3 is 14 residues long. Germline lookup yields CDR1 MNHEY and CDR2 SVGEGT. The CDR3 reads CASRPSGGYYEQYV. As DNA, the CDR3 is TGTGCCAGCCGTCCTAGCGGGGGGTACTACGAGCAGTACGTC.

This chain joins TRBV15 and TRBJ1-1; the D is unclear. The CDR3 is 15 residues long. Per the germline V gene, CDR1 is LNHNV and CDR2 is YYDKDF (reference sequence). V was cut by 1 base and J by 4 bases, with 13 bases left in between. Here the CDR3 DNA reads TGTGCCACCAGCAGAGTTCCGACACGTCCCACTGAAGCTTTCTTT. Amino acids: CATSRVPTRPTEAFF.

This chain links TRBV20-1 with TRBJ2-7, with 14 bases matching TRBD2. Germline values: CDR1 DFQATT, CDR2 SNEGSKA (reference sequence). Trimming cost V 0 bases and J 7 bases; bases outside gene matches: 11. The CDR3 runs 17 residues. For the CDR3, the DNA is TGCAGTGCTAGAGATCGAGGGACTAGCGGGGGCTGGAGGGAGCAGTACGTC. Protein sequence: CSARDRGTSGGWREQYV.

This clonotype has more than one count but fewer than ten. The V call is TRBV27, the J call TRBJ2-7; D not resolved. Germline CDR1 reads MNHEY; CDR2 reads SMNVEV (reference sequence). The CDR3 is made up of 13 amino acids. V was cut by 2 bases and J by 6 bases, with 11 bases left in between. The DNA of the CDR3 is TGTGCCAGCAGTTTAAAGTCGAGTGTCGAGCAGTACTTC. It yields the protein CASSLKSSVEQYF.

This clonotype was observed a handful of times. The chain employs TRBV6-1 and TRBJ2-6; the D gene is possibly TRBD1 (5 bases). The CDR3 is 15 amino acids. Germline V gives CDR1 MNHNS, CDR2 SASEGT. V was pared by 4 bases and J by 2 bases, with 9 bases between. This CDR3 reads CASSARGTGANVLTF. The CDR3 region has the DNA TGTGCCAGCAGTGCAAGGGGAACTGGGGCCAACGTCCTGACTTTC.

This chain joins TRBV5-1 and TRBJ1-6; 9 nucleotides match TRBD1. The V gene's germline CDR1 is SGHRS and CDR2 YFSETQ. V was clipped by 1 base and J by 7 bases; unmatched bases: 3. The CDR3 covers 15 residues. CDR3 sequence: CASSLTGGGNSPLHF. As DNA, the CDR3 is TGCGCCAGCAGCTTGACAGGGGGCGGAAATTCACCCCTCCACTTT.

The chain recombines TRBV7-6 with TRBJ2-3, with D perhaps TRBD1 (6 bases). CDR1 is SGHVS and CDR2 is FNYEAQ in the germline V gene. The CDR3 sequence is 14 residues long. V lost 4 bases to trimming and J lost 5 bases, with 13 bases between them. CDR3 amino acids: CASSYTRGLDTQYF. The DNA of the CDR3 is TGTGCCAGCAGCTATACTAGGGGGTTAGATACGCAGTATTTT.

In its sample, this clonotype was seen a few times. The chain is built from TRBV7-2 and TRBJ2-2; D is unresolved. CDR3 length equals 13 residues. V was pared by 5 bases and J by 4 bases, with 8 bases between. Germline CDR1 is SGHTA and CDR2 is FQGNSA. The CDR3 nucleotides are TGTGCCAGCAGCCCCTCGATCACCGGGGAGCTGTTTTTT. Its translation is CASSPSITGELFF.

V and J are TRBV24-1 and TRBJ2-1; a weak D match, TRBD2 (5 bases). The CDR3 is 15 amino acids. Trimming pared 2 bases from V and 6 bases from J, leaving 13 bases between. Germline V CDR1 and CDR2: KGHDR, SFDVKD. CDR3: CATSDSGLFANEQFF. CDR3 bases: TGTGCCACCAGTGATTCCGGACTTTTCGCCAATGAGCAGTTCTTC.

The rearrangement uses TRBV20-1 and TRBJ1-1; TRBD1 agrees at 8 bases. Trimming removed 1 base from V and 2 bases from J; junction bases left unmatched: 3. Germline lookup yields CDR1 DFQATT and CDR2 SNEGSKA (reference sequence). The length of the CDR3 is 14 residues. The DNA for the CDR3 is TGCAGTGCTAGAGGGGACAGGAGTAACACTGAAGCTTTCTTT. Its protein product is CSARGDRSNTEAFF.

The CDR3 protein is CASSLGQRRVEAFF. CDR3 bases: TGTGCCAGCAGCTTAGGACAGCGGAGGGTTGAAGCTTTCTTT. The chain joins TRBV7-8 to TRBJ1-1, with D tentatively TRBD1 (5 bases). CDR3 length: 14 residues. Trimming left V 1 base short and J 7 bases short, with 13 bases between. Germline V gives CDR1 SGHVS, CDR2 FQNEAQ.